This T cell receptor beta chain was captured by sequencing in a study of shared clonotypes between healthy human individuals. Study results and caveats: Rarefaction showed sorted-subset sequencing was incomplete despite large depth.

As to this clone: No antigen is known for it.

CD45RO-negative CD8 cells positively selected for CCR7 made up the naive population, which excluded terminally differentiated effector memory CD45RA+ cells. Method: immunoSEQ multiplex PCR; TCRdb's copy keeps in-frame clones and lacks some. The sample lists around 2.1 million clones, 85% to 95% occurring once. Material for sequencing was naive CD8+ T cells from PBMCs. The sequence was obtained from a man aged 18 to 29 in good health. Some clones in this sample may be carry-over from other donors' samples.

CDR3 protein: CSGLGGSNEQFF. The CDR3, as DNA: TGCAGCGGGCTCGGGGGGAGCAATGAGCAGTTCTTC. V and J are TRBV29-1 and TRBJ2-1; 7 bases agree with TRBD2. V lost 7 bases to trimming and J lost 6 bases; unmatched junction nucleotides: 6. The CDR3 runs 12 residues. Germline V lookup: CDR1 SQVTM, CDR2 ANQGSEA.